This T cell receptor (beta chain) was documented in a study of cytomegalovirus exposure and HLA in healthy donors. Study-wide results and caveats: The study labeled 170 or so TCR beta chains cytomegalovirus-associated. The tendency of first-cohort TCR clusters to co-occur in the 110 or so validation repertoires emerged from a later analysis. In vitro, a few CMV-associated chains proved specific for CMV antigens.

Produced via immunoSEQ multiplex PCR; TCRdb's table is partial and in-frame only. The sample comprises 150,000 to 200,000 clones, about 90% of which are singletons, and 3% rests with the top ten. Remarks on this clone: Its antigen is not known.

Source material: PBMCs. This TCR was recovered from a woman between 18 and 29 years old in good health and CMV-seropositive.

The CDR3 DNA reads TGCGCCAGCAGCCAATGGGCAGGGGGTTCGGTGGGCAATCAGCCCCAGCATTTT. It encodes CASSQWAGGSVGNQPQHF. V is TRBV4-1 and J is TRBJ1-5; 7 nucleotides match TRBD1. From germline, CDR1 is MGHRA and CDR2 YSYEKL. V lost 2 bases to trimming and J lost 2 bases; unmatched junction nucleotides: 12. The CDR3 contains 18 residues.